The 20 T cell receptor beta chains below come from one sample, sequenced in a study of cytomegalovirus exposure and HLA in healthy donors. Repertoires were generated with immunoSEQ multiplex PCR, while TCRdb's copy carries only in-frame clones and drops some. The sample carries 45,000 to 65,000 clones, 85% to 95% recorded once. The specimen was PBMCs. Every receptor here comes from a woman aged 18-29 years in good health and CMV-seropositive.

This clone was seen just once. The CDR3 reads CASSPDRRNTEAFF. CDR3 sequence (DNA): TGTGCCAGCAGCCCGGACAGGAGGAACACTGAAGCTTTCTTT. V is TRBV4-2 and J is TRBJ1-1; 7 bases map to TRBD1. The germline gives CDR1 LGHNA, CDR2 YNFKEQ. There are 14 residues in the CDR3. V dropped 4 bases and J dropped 1; count of bases not matched to a gene: 3.

DNA of the CDR3: TGTGCAAGTCGCTCTGAGGGGGCTCAAGCTTCTGGGGCCAACGTCCTGACTTTC. Translated: CASRSEGAQASGANVLTF. The J gene is TRBJ2-6, the V gene TRBV12-2; the table assigns TRBD1, which was not confirmed against the DNA. TRBV12-2 has pseudogene status. The CDR3 is made up of 18 amino acids.

Notes on this clone: Its ends do not fully match the called genes, so a read error is possible. The chain couples TRBV2 to TRBJ1-2; perhaps TRBD1 as D (5 bases). This CDR3 spans 14 amino acids. Germline-derived CDR1 and CDR2 are SNHLY and FYNNEI. The CDR3 sequence: CATSTLTESYGYTF. CDR3 bases: TGTGCCACCAGTACTTTGACAGAAAGCTATGGCTACACCTTC.

The chain couples TRBV6-5 to TRBJ2-5; 7 bases are shared with TRBD1. CDR3 length: 13 amino acids. Germline trimming cut 5 bases from V and 1 base from J; bases unmatched to any gene: 1. The germline V gene encodes CDR1 MNHEY and CDR2 SVGAGI. The DNA for the CDR3 is TGTGCCAGCAGTCGGGACAGCCAAGAGACCCAGTACTTC. Translating it yields CASSRDSQETQYF.

This clone was seen once. The CDR3 reads CSVEDPSAQYF. In DNA, the CDR3 is TGCAGCGTTGAAGACCCGTCCGCGCAGTATTTT. The chain uses TRBV29-1 and TRBJ2-3; D is ambiguous. Per germline, CDR1 SQVTM and CDR2 ANQGSEA. This CDR3 has 11 amino acids. Between the trimmed V and J ends, which lost 0 bases and 10 bases, there was a span of 8 bases.

V gene TRBV6-6 combines with J gene TRBJ2-7; 7 nucleotides align to TRBD2. J gave up 0 bases and V 0 bases, and 5 bases lay outside the gene matches. Per the germline V gene, CDR1 is MNHNY and CDR2 is SVGAGI (reference sequence). This CDR3 is 16 amino acids long. CDR3 sequence: CASSYSHGGSSYEQYF. The CDR3, as DNA: TGTGCCAGCAGTTACTCTCACGGGGGGTCCTCCTACGAGCAGTACTTC.

The chain recombines TRBV5-5 with TRBJ1-2; D is unclear. Germline values: CDR1 SGHKS, CDR2 YYEKEE (reference sequence). The CDR3 spans 19 residues. The V and J ends lost 1 base and 1 base respectively, with 23 bases between them. Written as DNA, the CDR3 is TGTGCCAGCAGCTTGAGAGTTTCGATTTTACAGCTCAATAACTATGGCTACACCTTC. Translating it yields CASSLRVSILQLNNYGYTF.

The V gene is TRBV4-3, the J gene TRBJ1-4; 9 bases match TRBD1. Germline CDR1 and CDR2: LGHNA and YSLEER. The CDR3 totals 14 residues. Trimming cost V 4 bases and J 8 bases; bases outside gene matches: 5. The CDR3 DNA sequence: TGCGCCAGCAGCCTGGACAGGGGAAAGGAAAAACTGTTTTTT. This translates into CASSLDRGKEKLFF.

The V gene is TRBV5-6, the J gene TRBJ1-1; 7 nucleotides match TRBD1. The germline CDR1 and CDR2 sequences are SGHDT and YYEEEE. The CDR3 loop spans 15 amino acids. Losses at the gene ends were 1 base for V and 1 base for J; bases not matched to a gene: 4. The CDR3 bases are TGTGCCAGCAGCTTGAGGGGGCTGGCGAACACTGAAGCTTTCTTT. Its translation: CASSLRGLANTEAFF.

The CDR3 sequence: CASSSRPDSYEQYF. DNA for the CDR3: TGTGCCAGCAGTTCTAGACCAGATTCGTACGAGCAGTACTTC. The rearrangement links TRBV27 to TRBJ2-7; D gene unclear. The CDR3 runs 14 residues. Trimming removed 4 bases from V and 4 bases from J, with 14 bases in between. CDR1 MNHEY and CDR2 SMNVEV come from the germline V gene (reference sequence).

As for this clone: The identical CDR3 is also encoded by other nucleotide sequences in the sample. V and J are TRBV9 and TRBJ2-2; 7 nucleotides line up with TRBD2. Germline-derived CDR1 and CDR2 are SGDLS and YYNGEE. Trimming took 4 bases from V and 1 from J; bases not matched to a gene: 4. CDR3 length: 15 amino acids. CDR3 residues: CASSPREGNTGELFF. CDR3 nucleotide sequence: TGTGCCAGCAGCCCTAGGGAGGGGAACACCGGGGAGCTGTTTTTT.

This clone was seen once. The J gene is TRBJ1-6, the V gene TRBV28; 7 positions agree with TRBD1. The V gene's germline CDR1 is MDHEN and CDR2 SYDVKM. This CDR3 is built from 15 residues. V trimming: 7 bases; J trimming: 10 bases; junction bases outside the gene matches: 13. The CDR3 here is CASKEATGVGSPLHF. The CDR3 nucleotides are TGTGCCAGCAAGGAGGCCACAGGGGTCGGATCACCCCTCCACTTT.

The chain uses TRBV6-5 and TRBJ1-2, with 10 bases identical to TRBD1. V lost 5 bases and J lost 4; bases outside the gene matches: 1. The germline V gene has CDR1 MNHEY and CDR2 SVGAGI. The CDR3 extends over 13 amino acids. The CDR3 region has the DNA TGTGCCAGCAGTCGGACAGGGGGCTATGGCTACACCTTC. Protein product: CASSRTGGYGYTF.

This chain uses TRBV15 with TRBJ1-4; D unresolved. V lost 0 bases and J 0 bases, leaving 5 bases between the germline ends. Germline CDR1 and CDR2: LNHNV and YYDKDF (reference sequence). The CDR3 totals 15 residues. The CDR3 spells CATSRDGTTNEKLFF. CDR3 coding DNA: TGTGCCACCAGCAGAGACGGGACAACTAATGAAAAACTGTTTTTT.

The chain joins TRBV11-3 to TRBJ2-7; the D is unclear. This CDR3 contains 13 residues. V shed 0 bases and J shed 6 bases, with 9 bases lying between them. CDR1 SGHNT and CDR2 YENEEA come from the germline V gene. The CDR3 DNA sequence: TGTGCCAGCAGCTTAGAAGAGAGGTCCGAGCAGTACTTC. Residues: CASSLEERSEQYF.

This chain uses TRBV5-6 with TRBJ2-3, with D possibly TRBD2 on 6 matching bases. Trimming left V 1 base short and J 0 bases short, with 9 bases between. The germline gives CDR1 SGHDT, CDR2 YYEEEE. This CDR3 region has 15 residues. As DNA, the CDR3 is TGTGCCAGCAGCTTGTTGGGGACTAGCACAGATACGCAGTATTTT. Amino acid sequence: CASSLLGTSTDTQYF. Combining the CDR3 with reference TRBV5-6 and TRBJ2-3 gives the whole variable domain DAGVTQSPTHLIKTRGQQVTLRCSPKSGHDTVSWYQQALGQGPQFIFQYYEEEERQRGNFPDRFSGHQFPNYSSELNVNALLLGDSALYLCASSLLGTSTDTQYFGPGTRLTVL.

This clone was found once. The chain uses TRBV6-5 and TRBJ2-1, with D maybe TRBD1 (6 bases). The CDR3 consists of 12 residues. CDR1 and CDR2 from the germline V gene are MNHEY and SVGAGI. V gave up 8 bases and J gave up 6 bases, with 11 bases separating them. The CDR3 protein is CASGGAFNEQFF. For the CDR3, the DNA is TGTGCCAGCGGGGGCGCCTTCAATGAGCAGTTCTTC.

V usage is TRBV7-8 and J usage is TRBJ1-1; D might be TRBD1 (5 bases). V shed 7 bases and J shed 5 bases, with 17 bases lying between them. In germline, CDR1 is SGHVS, CDR2 FQNEAQ. CDR3 length: 14 amino acids. Here the CDR3 reads CASTKMGGETEAFF. The CDR3, as DNA: TGTGCCAGCACCAAAATGGGGGGAGAGACTGAAGCTTTCTTT.

The J gene is TRBJ2-7, the V gene TRBV7-9, with D perhaps TRBD1 (5 bases). V was cut by 2 bases and J by 4 bases, with 12 bases left in between. Germline values: CDR1 SEHNR, CDR2 FQNEAQ (reference sequence). The CDR3 contains 14 residues. In nucleotides, the CDR3 is TGTGCCAGCAGCTTAAGGAAGGGGTCATACGAGCAGTACTTC. It codes for CASSLRKGSYEQYF.

This chain links TRBV6-1 with TRBJ2-2, with D maybe TRBD1 (5 bases). The CDR3 covers 15 residues. Trimming took off 4 bases at V and 2 bases at J, with 11 bases between the two ends. Germline assignment: CDR1 MNHNS and CDR2 SASEGT. CDR3 nucleotides: TGTGCCAGCAGTGTTAGACAGACTAACACCGGGGAGCTGTTTTTT. It encodes CASSVRQTNTGELFF.